This T cell receptor (beta chain) was sequenced during a study of cytomegalovirus exposure and HLA in healthy donors. Across the study: Among about 179 million T cells, an earlier analysis found around 100 million unique TCR beta sequences.

Study-level results: Links to common viral pathogens appeared, in a later analysis, for several of the most significant clusters.

This CDR3 spans 16 amino acids. The V gene lost 7 bases and the J gene lost 5 bases, with 23 bases spanning the gap. Germline CDR1 is MNHNY and CDR2 is SVGAGI (reference sequence). This clone was seen a few times. The antigen is unknown. The PCR had 60 Vbeta and 13 Jbeta primers. Per the study methods: In a later analysis, 60 million to 90 million unique TCR beta chains included roughly 11 million shared by two or more donors. The protocol was immunoSEQ multiplex PCR, while the TCRdb copy is restricted to in-frame clones and leaves out a portion. V and J calls plus clone size are reproduced from that table; the DNA served to infer D and trimming. The table shows some 120,000 clones, with around 77% occurring only once.

The TCR comes from a human donor in good health. The chain joins TRBV6-6 to TRBJ1-1; the D gene is possibly TRBD1 (6 bases). What was sequenced was PBMCs. CDR3 in amino acids: CASTLSTGRGSTEAFF. The CDR3 coding sequence is TGTGCCAGCACCTTATCTACAGGGAGGGGTTCGACTGAAGCTTTCTTT.